The clone carrying this T cell receptor (beta chain) is a singleton in its sample. This record belongs to a study of blood T cell repertoires in COVID-19. Study as a whole: PBMCs, B-cell-depleted T cells, or T cells provided the cDNA or gDNA that made up the material.

Per the original data handling: Estimates of nucleated cell counts were drawn from the amplification of reference gene primers. TCRdb keeps only in-frame clones here, not all; method: immunoSEQ multiplex PCR. Clone size and the V and J calls come from that table; the DNA yielded D and trimming. The sample holds 150,000 to 200,000 clones, 90% seen once. V lost 3 bases, J lost 5 bases, and 16 bases stayed unmatched. The CDR3 is made up of 19 amino acids. Germline lookup yields CDR1 SGHNT and CDR2 YYREEE (reference sequence). The receptor was isolated from a man in his 60s with active or convalescent COVID-19. The chain has TRBV5-4 and TRBJ2-5; 13 bases match TRBD2. The source material was peripheral blood. Written as DNA, the CDR3 is TGTGCCAGCAGCTCCAGAAATTCCCGGACTAGCGGGGGTTTGGAGACCCAGTACTTC. Its protein is CASSSRNSRTSGGLETQYF.